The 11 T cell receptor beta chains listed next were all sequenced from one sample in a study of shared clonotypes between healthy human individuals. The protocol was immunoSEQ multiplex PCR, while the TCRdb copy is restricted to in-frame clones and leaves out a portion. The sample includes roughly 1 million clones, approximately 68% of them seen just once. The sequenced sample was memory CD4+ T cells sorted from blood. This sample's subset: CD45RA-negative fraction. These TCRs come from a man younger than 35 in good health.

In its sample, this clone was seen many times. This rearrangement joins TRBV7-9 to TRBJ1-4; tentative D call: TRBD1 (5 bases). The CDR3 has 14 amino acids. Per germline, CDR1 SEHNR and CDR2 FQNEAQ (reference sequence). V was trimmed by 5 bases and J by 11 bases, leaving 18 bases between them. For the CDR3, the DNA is TGTGCCAGCAGCGTGGACACAAGCAACGGGAAACTGTTTTTT. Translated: CASSVDTSNGKLFF. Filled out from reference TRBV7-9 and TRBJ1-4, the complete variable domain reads DTGVSQNPRHKITKRGQNVTFRCDPISEHNRLYWYRQTLGQGPEFLTYFQNEAQLEKSRLLSDRFSAERPKGSFSTLEIQRTEQGDSAMYLCASSVDTSNGKLFFGSGTQLSVL.

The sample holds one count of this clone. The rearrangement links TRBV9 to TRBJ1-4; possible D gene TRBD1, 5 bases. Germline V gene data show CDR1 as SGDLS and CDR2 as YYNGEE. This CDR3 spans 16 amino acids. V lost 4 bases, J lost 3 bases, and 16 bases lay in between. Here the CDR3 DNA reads TGTGCCAGCAGCCGAACCGGGGGTGTTCCTAATGAAAAACTGTTTTTT. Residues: CASSRTGGVPNEKLFF.

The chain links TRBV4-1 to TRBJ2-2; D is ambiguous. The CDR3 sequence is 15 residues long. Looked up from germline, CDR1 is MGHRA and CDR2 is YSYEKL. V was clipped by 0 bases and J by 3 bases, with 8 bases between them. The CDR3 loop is CASSQDVDYTGELFF. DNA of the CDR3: TGCGCCAGCAGCCAAGACGTAGATTACACCGGGGAGCTGTTTTTT.

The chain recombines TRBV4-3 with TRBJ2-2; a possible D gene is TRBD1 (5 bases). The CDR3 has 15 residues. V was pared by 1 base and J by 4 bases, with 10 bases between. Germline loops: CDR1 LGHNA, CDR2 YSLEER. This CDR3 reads CASSQVERGTGELFF. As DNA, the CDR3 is TGCGCCAGCAGCCAAGTCGAAAGGGGCACCGGGGAGCTGTTTTTT.

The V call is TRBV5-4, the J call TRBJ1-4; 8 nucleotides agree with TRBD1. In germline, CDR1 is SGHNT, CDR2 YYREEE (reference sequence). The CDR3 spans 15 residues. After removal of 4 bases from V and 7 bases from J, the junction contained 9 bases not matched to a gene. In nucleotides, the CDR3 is TGTGCCAGCAGCCTACAGACAGGGGTAGCTGAAAAACTGTTTTTT. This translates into CASSLQTGVAEKLFF. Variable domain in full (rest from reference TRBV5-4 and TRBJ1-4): ETGVTQSPTHLIKTRGQQVTLRCSSQSGHNTVSWYQQALGQGPQFIFQYYREEENGRGNFPPRFSGLQFPNYSSELNVNALELDDSALYLCASSLQTGVAEKLFFGSGTQLSVL.

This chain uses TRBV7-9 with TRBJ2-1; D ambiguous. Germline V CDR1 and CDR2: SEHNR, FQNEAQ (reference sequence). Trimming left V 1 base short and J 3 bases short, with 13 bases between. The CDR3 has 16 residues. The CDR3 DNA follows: TGTGCCAGCAGCTTAGATTCCGGAAATAACTACAATGAGCAGTTCTTC. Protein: CASSLDSGNNYNEQFF.

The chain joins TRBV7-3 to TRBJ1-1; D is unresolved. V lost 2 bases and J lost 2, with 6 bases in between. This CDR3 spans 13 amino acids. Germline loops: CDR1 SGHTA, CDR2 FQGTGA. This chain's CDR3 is CASSLWLNTEAFF. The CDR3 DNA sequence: TGTGCCAGCAGCTTATGGCTAAACACTGAAGCTTTCTTT.

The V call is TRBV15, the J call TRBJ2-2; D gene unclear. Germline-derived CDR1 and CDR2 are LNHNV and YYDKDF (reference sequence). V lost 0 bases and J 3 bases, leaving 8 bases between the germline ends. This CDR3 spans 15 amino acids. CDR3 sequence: CATSREGGDTGELFF. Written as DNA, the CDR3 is TGTGCCACCAGCAGAGAGGGCGGCGACACCGGGGAGCTGTTTTTT.

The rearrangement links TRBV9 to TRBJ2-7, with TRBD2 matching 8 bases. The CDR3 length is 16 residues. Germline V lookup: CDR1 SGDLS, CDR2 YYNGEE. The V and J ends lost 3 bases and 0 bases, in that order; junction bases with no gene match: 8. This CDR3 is CASSATSAGGSYEQYF. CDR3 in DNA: TGTGCCAGCAGCGCTACCTCGGCGGGGGGCTCCTACGAGCAGTACTTC.

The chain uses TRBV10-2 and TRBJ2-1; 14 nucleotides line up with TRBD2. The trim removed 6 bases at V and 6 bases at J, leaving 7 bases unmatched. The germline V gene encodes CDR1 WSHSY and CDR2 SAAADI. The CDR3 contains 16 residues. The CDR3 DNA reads TGCGCCAGCAGCCGTGGGACTAGCGGGGGTAGCAATGAGCAGTTCTTC. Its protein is CASSRGTSGGSNEQFF.

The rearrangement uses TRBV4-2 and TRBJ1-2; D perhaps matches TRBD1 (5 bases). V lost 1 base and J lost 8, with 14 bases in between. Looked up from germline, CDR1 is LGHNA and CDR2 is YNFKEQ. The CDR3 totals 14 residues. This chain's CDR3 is CASSQAWEGRGYTF. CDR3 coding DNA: TGTGCCAGCAGCCAAGCCTGGGAGGGGAGGGGCTACACCTTC.